The T cell receptor (beta chain) under discussion was sequenced for a study of T cells after yellow fever vaccination. Synthesis of TCR cDNA relied on 5'RACE template switching, which attached a universal primer site and UMIs. TCRdb reprocessed the 5' RACE reads via MiXCR and lists one record per CDR3 protein. The profile shows some 670,000 distinct CDR3 sequences, around 12% of them singletons. From germline, CDR1 is MDHEN and CDR2 SYDVKM. The CDR3 spans 16 residues. V was cut by 3 bases and J by 7 bases, with 19 bases left in between. The material sequenced was PBMCs, taken on the day of the yellow fever booster vaccination. This clonotype was sampled from a man aged 25 to 40 who received the YFV17D yellow fever vaccine. V and J are TRBV28 and TRBJ2-1; D is perhaps TRBD1 (6 bases). The CDR3 bases are TGTGCCAGCAGTTTCCTCGGACAGTTCCCCTCTAATGAGCAGTTCTTC. It codes for CASSFLGQFPSNEQFF.